The 8 T cell receptor beta chains listed next were all sequenced from one sample in a study of blood T cell repertoires in COVID-19. Data came from immunoSEQ multiplex PCR; TCRdb stores just in-frame clones and leaves some out. This sample has 200,000 to 250,000 clones, with around 85% found just once. The material sequenced was peripheral blood. The source is a woman aged 30 to 39 who had recovered from COVID-19.

This chain connects TRBV7-9 to TRBJ2-7; possibly TRBD2 for D (7 bases). V lost 5 bases and J lost 5, with 16 bases in between. The CDR3 is made up of 14 amino acids. Germline CDR1 is SEHNR and CDR2 is FQNEAQ (reference sequence). CDR3 loop: CASSRGGPENEQYF. The CDR3 coding sequence is TGTGCCAGCAGCCGCGGGGGCCCGGAGAACGAGCAGTACTTC. Looking up the rest from reference TRBV7-9 and TRBJ2-7 gives the full variable domain: DTGVSQNPRHKITKRGQNVTFRCDPISEHNRLYWYRQTLGQGPEFLTYFQNEAQLEKSRLLSDRFSAERPKGSFSTLEIQRTEQGDSAMYLCASSRGGPENEQYFGPGTRLTVT.

The rearrangement uses TRBV11-1 and TRBJ1-2; D unclear. The V gene lost 2 bases and the J gene lost 5 bases, with 9 bases spanning the gap. The CDR3 is 13 amino acids. Germline assignment: CDR1 SGHAT and CDR2 FQDESV (reference sequence). The CDR3 DNA is TGTGCCAGCAGCTTATCGTCACTATATGGCTACACCTTC. Translation: CASSLSSLYGYTF.

This sequence joins TRBV20-1 and TRBJ2-3, with no clear D. The length of the CDR3 is 11 residues. With 6 bases removed from V and 7 bases from J, the gap between germline ends came to 11 bases. Looked up from germline, CDR1 is DFQATT and CDR2 is SNEGSKA (reference sequence). As DNA, the CDR3 is TGCAGTGCCAGAACTATTAATACGCAGTATTTT. Translation gives CSARTINTQYF.

The V call is TRBV10-2, the J call TRBJ2-7, with 7 bases fitting TRBD1. Trimming cost V 4 bases and J 2 bases; bases outside gene matches: 17. The CDR3 totals 18 residues. Germline values: CDR1 WSHSY, CDR2 SAAADI. CDR3 DNA sequence: TGCGCCAGCAGTGTGGTGGGACAGAAATCAAAGACCGCCTACGAGCAGTACTTC. Translated: CASSVVGQKSKTAYEQYF.

In DNA, the CDR3 is TGCAGCGTGTCGCAGGGGACGAACACTGAAGCTTTCTTT. Translating gives CSVSQGTNTEAFF. This chain uses TRBV29-1 with TRBJ1-1, with D possibly being TRBD1 (6 bases). The V end lost 6 bases, the J end lost 1 base, and 12 bases lay between the germline ends. CDR3 length equals 13 residues. Germline assignment: CDR1 SQVTM and CDR2 ANQGSEA.

This clone was counted a few times. This specimen includes other DNA sequences encoding the same CDR3. This sequence joins TRBV25-1 and TRBJ1-1; a possible D gene is TRBD1 (6 bases). The CDR3 is 15 residues long. V was pared by 5 bases and J by 4 bases, with 17 bases between. Germline V gene sequence: CDR1 MGHDK, CDR2 SYGVNS. The CDR3 reads CASSSPGQGSTEAFF. CDR3 nucleotide sequence: TGTGCCAGCAGTTCACCGGGACAAGGATCCACTGAAGCTTTCTTT.

The chain uses TRBV9 and TRBJ1-1; D possibly corresponds to TRBD1 (5 bases). The ends were cut back, 4 bases at V and 3 bases at J, with 16 bases in the middle. Germline V lookup: CDR1 SGDLS, CDR2 YYNGEE. There are 15 residues in the CDR3. The CDR3: CASSPRQLSYTEAFF. The CDR3 coding sequence is TGTGCCAGCAGCCCCAGACAGCTTAGTTACACTGAAGCTTTCTTT.

V is TRBV7-6 and J is TRBJ1-5; TRBD1 matches at 8 bases. Germline V gene data show CDR1 as SGHVS and CDR2 as FNYEAQ. This CDR3 comprises 16 residues. Unmatched junction bases numbered 6, after V lost 5 bases and J lost 0 bases. The CDR3 nucleotides are TGTGCCAGCAGCGCCGACAGGGGTATTAGCAATCAGCCCCAGCATTTT. Its protein product is CASSADRGISNQPQHF. Based on the CDR3 plus reference TRBV7-6 and TRBJ1-5, the full variable domain is GAGVSQSPRYKVTKRGQDVALRCDPISGHVSLYWYRQALGQGPEFLTYFNYEAQQDKSGLPNDRFSAERPEGSISTLTIQRTEQRDSAMYRCASSADRGISNQPQHFGDGTRLSIL.